These T cell receptor beta chains were read from a single sample in a study of cytomegalovirus exposure and HLA in healthy donors. Sequencing was performed with immunoSEQ multiplex PCR; in TCRdb, only in-frame clones are kept and a portion is missing. Of roughly 100,000 clones in the sample, roughly three quarters were seen once. Sequenced input: PBMCs. These receptors all come from a man younger than 40 in good health and CMV-seronegative. CDR3s include the opening cysteine and the closing phenylalanine or tryptophan. Fields, in order: clone size, J gene, D gene, V gene, CDR3 DNA, CDR3 protein. The D gene is left open where the match is weak. A row's size may be missing; if present it is once, few, many or a size class.

size: -
J: TRBJ1-2
D: -
V: TRBV7-9
DNA: TGTGCCAGCAGCTTAAAAGGCTTGGGGCAGTCTAATTATGGCTACACCTTC
CDR3: CASSLKGLGQSNYGYTF

size: -
J: TRBJ1-1
D: TRBD1
V: TRBV11-3
DNA: TGTGCCAGCAGCTCAAGACAGGGGGCTGGAGCTTTCTTT
CDR3: CASSSRQGAGAFF

size: -
J: TRBJ2-2
D: -
V: TRBV5-6
DNA: TGTGCCAGCAGCCAGGGGCTCCGGGAAACTGGGGAGCTGTTTTTT
CDR3: CASSQGLRETGELFF

size: -
J: TRBJ2-1
D: -
V: TRBV2
DNA: TGTGCCAGCACTGGACTTATCAATGAGCAGTTCTTC
CDR3: CASTGLINEQFF

size: -
J: TRBJ1-1
D: TRBD1
V: TRBV18
DNA: TGTGCCAGCTCACCAGAGACAGGGTCGGACACTGAAGCTTTCTTT
CDR3: CASSPETGSDTEAFF

size: -
J: TRBJ2-7
D: -
V: TRBV28
DNA: TGTGCCAGCAGTTTGGCGGGCCCCCCCTACGAGCAGTACTTC
CDR3: CASSLAGPPYEQYF

size: few
J: TRBJ1-1
D: -
V: TRBV7-9
DNA: TGTGCCAGCAGTCAGGGTGGCACTGAAGCTTTCTTT
CDR3: CASSQGGTEAFF

size: -
J: TRBJ2-1
D: -
V: TRBV11-3
DNA: TGTGCCAGCAGCTTAGTTGGAGGGGATGAGCAGTTCTTC
CDR3: CASSLVGGDEQFF

size: medium-sized
J: TRBJ1-2
D: -
V: TRBV5-4
DNA: TGTGCCAGCAGCTATGAAGGGGTCTATGGCTACACCTTC
CDR3: CASSYEGVYGYTF

size: -
J: TRBJ2-1
D: TRBD2
V: TRBV15
DNA: TGTGCCACCAGCAGAGATCGCGGGGGTGGGAATGGGCAGTTCTTC
CDR3: CATSRDRGGGNGQFF

size: -
J: TRBJ1-4
D: -
V: TRBV4-2
DNA: TGTGCCAGCAGCCATGAAGGGAGGGAAAAACTGTTTTTT
CDR3: CASSHEGREKLFF

size: -
J: TRBJ2-1
D: TRBD2
V: TRBV7-2
DNA: TGTGCCAGCACGCAAGGACTAGCCAACAATGAGCAGTTCTTC
CDR3: CASTQGLANNEQFF

size: -
J: TRBJ1-2
D: TRBD1
V: TRBV7-9
DNA: TGTGCCAGCAGCGTAGTATCGACAGGGGAAGGATATGGCTACACCTTC
CDR3: CASSVVSTGEGYGYTF

size: -
J: TRBJ2-1
D: TRBD2
V: TRBV18
DNA: TGTGCCAGCTCACCCGGACTAGCGGGAGCCAATGAGCAGTTCTTC
CDR3: CASSPGLAGANEQFF

size: -
J: TRBJ2-7
D: TRBD1
V: TRBV10-3
DNA: TGTGCCATCAGTGATTGGACAGGGCTTAGCGAGCAGTACTTC
CDR3: CAISDWTGLSEQYF

size: -
J: TRBJ2-1
D: TRBD2
V: TRBV5-1
DNA: TGCGCCAGCAGCTTGTACGCGGGAGTAGTCAACAATGAGCAGTTCTTC
CDR3: CASSLYAGVVNNEQFF

size: -
J: TRBJ1-2
D: TRBD1
V: TRBV6-1
DNA: TGTGCCAGCAGTGAATTAATAAGCCGTAGGGTCAGGGGGGTCTATGGCTACACCTTC
CDR3: CASSELISRRVRGVYGYTF

size: -
J: TRBJ1-2
D: -
V: TRBV6-5
DNA: TGTGCCAGCATCCGGGGTGCCCGGTCTGGGTATGGCTACACCTTC
CDR3: CASIRGARSGYGYTF

size: -
J: TRBJ1-4
D: -
V: TRBV18
DNA: TGTGCCAGCTCACCAAGGGAGAAATTGGACAGCAGTCGTGAAAAACTGTTTTTT
CDR3: CASSPREKLDSSREKLFF

size: -
J: TRBJ2-7
D: -
V: TRBV7-2
DNA: TGTGCCAGCAGCTTAGATTCCCGGTCGGAGGAGCAGTACTTC
CDR3: CASSLDSRSEEQYF

size: -
J: TRBJ1-4
D: -
V: TRBV7-2
DNA: TGTGCCAGCAGCTTAGACAGGGAAAGTGAAAAACTGTTTTTT
CDR3: CASSLDRESEKLFF

size: -
J: TRBJ1-5
D: -
V: TRBV29-1
DNA: TGCAGCGTGGCTACAGGGATGGATCAGCCCCAGCATTTT
CDR3: CSVATGMDQPQHF

size: -
J: TRBJ2-5
D: -
V: TRBV5-1
DNA: TGCGCCAGCAGCTTTTTAGGAACAGTTGAAGAGACCCAGTACTTC
CDR3: CASSFLGTVEETQYF

size: -
J: TRBJ2-4
D: -
V: TRBV5-1
DNA: TGCGCCAGCAGCCCCGTCTACAGGGAAAACAGTCAGTACTTC
CDR3: CASSPVYRENSQYF

size: -
J: TRBJ1-3
D: -
V: TRBV18
DNA: TGTGCCAGCTCACCTAGCGGGGGCTCTGGAAACACCATATATTTT
CDR3: CASSPSGGSGNTIYF

size: -
J: TRBJ2-7
D: TRBD1
V: TRBV10-3
DNA: TGTGCCATCAGTGAGGTCACAGGGGTAGTTTCCGAGCAGTACTTC
CDR3: CAISEVTGVVSEQYF

size: once
J: TRBJ2-3
D: TRBD2
V: TRBV7-3
DNA: TGTGCCAGCAGCCCCGGTAGCGGGAGGGCAGCAGATACGCAGTATTTT
CDR3: CASSPGSGRAADTQYF

size: -
J: TRBJ2-4
D: -
V: TRBV5-1
DNA: TGCGCCAGCAGCTTGGTGGGACATCAGGGTGAAAACATTCAGTACTTC
CDR3: CASSLVGHQGENIQYF

size: -
J: TRBJ2-1
D: TRBD1
V: TRBV19
DNA: TGTGCCAGTAGTTCTCGGGACAGGGTGTACAATGAGCAGTTCTTC
CDR3: CASSSRDRVYNEQFF

size: few
J: TRBJ2-1
D: TRBD2
V: TRBV25-1
DNA: TGTGCCAGCAGTGAAATGAGCGGGGAGGGCTACAATGAGCAGTTCTTC
CDR3: CASSEMSGEGYNEQFF

size: -
J: TRBJ2-7
D: TRBD2
V: TRBV30
DNA: TGTGCCTGGGGGTCGGGCGGGGGGAGCTCCTACGAGCAGTACTTC
CDR3: CAWGSGGGSSYEQYF

size: -
J: TRBJ1-2
D: -
V: TRBV28
DNA: TGTGCCAGCCACTTTGGAGGCGATGGCTACACCTTC
CDR3: CASHFGGDGYTF

size: few
J: TRBJ2-7
D: -
V: TRBV4-3
DNA: TGCGCCAGCAGCCTTACAGGATCTTCCTACGAGCAGTACTTC
CDR3: CASSLTGSSYEQYF

size: once
J: TRBJ2-7
D: TRBD1
V: TRBV28
DNA: TGTGCCAGCAGTACCCCAGGGGGCCACCACGAGCAGTACTTC
CDR3: CASSTPGGHHEQYF

size: few
J: TRBJ2-3
D: TRBD1
V: TRBV19
DNA: TGTGCCAGTAGGACAGGGAGCACAGATACGCAGTATTTT
CDR3: CASRTGSTDTQYF

size: once
J: TRBJ2-7
D: TRBD2
V: TRBV28
DNA: TGTGCCAGCAGTTCTGTAGCGGGAGTCTACGAGCAGTACTTC
CDR3: CASSSVAGVYEQYF

size: -
J: TRBJ1-5
D: -
V: TRBV7-6
DNA: TGTGCCAGCAGCTTAGCAGGGGGGGGCAATCAGCCCCAGCATTTT
CDR3: CASSLAGGGNQPQHF

size: -
J: TRBJ1-6
D: -
V: TRBV7-2
DNA: TGTGCCAGCAGCTTCCGGCAAGCAGGCTCACCCCTCCACTTT
CDR3: CASSFRQAGSPLHF

size: -
J: TRBJ1-2
D: -
V: TRBV6-5
DNA: TGTGCCAGCAGTTACCAAGACCAGGGCTATGGCTACACCTTC
CDR3: CASSYQDQGYGYTF

size: -
J: TRBJ1-4
D: TRBD1
V: TRBV28
DNA: TGTGCCAGCAGTCCCGGACAGGGAAGGTCTAATGAAAAACTGTTTTTT
CDR3: CASSPGQGRSNEKLFF

size: few
J: TRBJ2-1
D: TRBD2
V: TRBV5-4
DNA: TGTGCCAGCAGCCAAACTAGCGGGGGATACAATGAGCAGTTCTTC
CDR3: CASSQTSGGYNEQFF

size: few
J: TRBJ1-1
D: TRBD1
V: TRBV29-1
DNA: TGCAGCGCTGGGGCAACAGGGGGCAACACTGAAGCTTTCTTT
CDR3: CSAGATGGNTEAFF

size: -
J: TRBJ2-2
D: -
V: TRBV9
DNA: TGTGCCAGCAGAAGCGGGTCGAACACCGGGGAGCTGTTTTTT
CDR3: CASRSGSNTGELFF

size: few
J: TRBJ2-1
D: TRBD2
V: TRBV7-2
DNA: TGTGCCAGCAGCTTAGACGCAGGCGGGAGGGTGAACAATGAGCAGTTCTTC
CDR3: CASSLDAGGRVNNEQFF

size: -
J: TRBJ2-1
D: -
V: TRBV4-2
DNA: TGTGCCAGCAGCCGAGGGGGGGGTAGCTGGAGTGAGCAGTTCTTC
CDR3: CASSRGGGSWSEQFF